The clone carrying this T cell receptor beta chain was seen a handful of times. Antigen specificity is unknown. This CDR3 is 16 amino acids long. Germline V lookup: CDR1 SGHNT, CDR2 YENEEA. V gave up 5 bases and J gave up 3 bases, with 16 bases separating them. TCRdb processed the RACE reads anew with MiXCR; each CDR3 protein has one entry. The sample records roughly 120,000 distinct CDR3 sequences, about a tenth being singletons. This sample's time point: patch test 2, 6 weeks after DPC sensitization. This sample's treatment: therapeutic diphenylcyclopropenone sensitization with weekly scalp DPC. This specimen belongs to a study of human T cells and chemical hapten exposure. At the level of the study: During the roughly 25-week study period, patients had diphenylcyclopropenone applied to the scalp every week. Notes on the study in general: Counts of TCRs expanded at PT1 correlated positively with patch test score.

This rearrangement joins TRBV11-3 to TRBJ2-2, with D perhaps assigned TRBD1 or TRBD2 (6 bases each). The clonotype comes from a woman aged 40 to 55 with alopecia areata. Some clones in this sample may be carry-over from other donors' samples. Sequences were derived from whole blood, sampled in connection with sensitization to the hapten diphenylcyclopropenone (DPC). In DNA, the CDR3 is TGTGCCAGCAGCATTCTCGGGGGCCATGACACCGGGGAGCTGTTTTTT. This encodes CASSILGGHDTGELFF.